The rows below give T cell receptor beta chains drawn from one sample of a study of blood T cells in healthy people across ages. TCRdb reprocessed the 5' RACE reads via MiXCR and lists one record per CDR3 protein. The sample includes fewer than 800,000 distinct CDR3 sequences, roughly 25% of them seen just once. The sample was also reused in another study, on T cells of mothers and their children.

Sequenced input: blood. The receptors were sampled from a boy younger than 18 in good health. CDR3s include the opening cysteine and the closing phenylalanine or tryptophan. Fields, in order: V gene, J gene, clone size, CDR3 length, D gene, CDR3 DNA, CDR3 protein. The D gene is left open where the match is weak. The size of a clone is reported for some rows only, either as once, few or many, or as a class for expanded clones.

v_gene: TRBV6-6
j_gene: TRBJ2-5
abundance: NA
len: 15
d_gene: NA
CDR3nt: TGTGCCAGCAGACTCGCTACCGATCTCCGGGAGACCCAGTACTTC
CDR3aa: CASRLATDLRETQYF

v_gene: TRBV6-2/TRBV6-3
j_gene: TRBJ2-7
abundance: few
len: 15
d_gene: NA
CDR3nt: TGTGCCAGCAGTTACAGCCAGGAGATTTTTTACGAGCAGTACTTC
CDR3aa: CASSYSQEIFYEQYF

v_gene: TRBV6-5
j_gene: TRBJ2-7
abundance: few
len: 17
d_gene: NA
CDR3nt: TGTGCCAGCAGTTACCCGAATGATGCAGGTAATTCCTACGAGCAGTACTTC
CDR3aa: CASSYPNDAGNSYEQYF

v_gene: TRBV10-2
j_gene: TRBJ2-1
abundance: few
len: 15
d_gene: TRBD1
CDR3nt: TGCGCCTATTCAAACGGGACAGGGGGCTTCAATGAGCAGTTCTTC
CDR3aa: CAYSNGTGGFNEQFF

v_gene: TRBV29-1
j_gene: TRBJ2-5
abundance: NA
len: 12
d_gene: NA
CDR3nt: TGCAGCGCCGACTCTGGGATAGAGACCCAGTACTTC
CDR3aa: CSADSGIETQYF

v_gene: TRBV5-1
j_gene: TRBJ2-5
abundance: many
len: 14
d_gene: NA
CDR3nt: TGCGCCAGCAGCTTGGACGGAGGGTCGGAGACCCAGTACTTC
CDR3aa: CASSLDGGSETQYF

v_gene: TRBV6-5
j_gene: TRBJ2-2
abundance: few
len: 15
d_gene: TRBD2
CDR3nt: TGTGCCAGCAGTTACTCGACCCTAGCGGCCGGGGAGCTGTTTTTT
CDR3aa: CASSYSTLAAGELFF

v_gene: TRBV29-1
j_gene: TRBJ1-2
abundance: NA
len: 14
d_gene: TRBD1
CDR3nt: TGCAGGTTACCTGAGGGGGCACGAGACTATGGCTACACCTTC
CDR3aa: CRLPEGARDYGYTF

v_gene: TRBV12-3/TRBV12-4
j_gene: TRBJ1-4
abundance: NA
len: 20
d_gene: NA
CDR3nt: TGTGCCAGCAGTTCCGGAGGGTGGGCAGCCTTCGAATTAACTAATGAAAAACTGTTTTTT
CDR3aa: CASSSGGWAAFELTNEKLFF

v_gene: TRBV12-3/TRBV12-4
j_gene: TRBJ2-7
abundance: few
len: 14
d_gene: NA
CDR3nt: TGTGCCAGCAGGCCGGGCCGATTGACGAGCGAGCAGTACTTC
CDR3aa: CASRPGRLTSEQYF

v_gene: TRBV2
j_gene: TRBJ1-4
abundance: NA
len: 15
d_gene: NA
CDR3nt: TGTGCCAGCAGTGAAGGTGCAGGGGCGAATGAAAAACTGTTTTTT
CDR3aa: CASSEGAGANEKLFF

v_gene: TRBV3-1
j_gene: TRBJ2-2
abundance: few
len: 14
d_gene: NA
CDR3nt: TGTGCCAGCAGCCATTTACAGGGTGACGGGGAGCTGTTTTTT
CDR3aa: CASSHLQGDGELFF

v_gene: TRBV3-1
j_gene: TRBJ2-5
abundance: NA
len: 17
d_gene: TRBD2
CDR3nt: TGTGCCAGCAGCACCCAAAGACTAGCGGGAATGAAAGAGACCCAGTACTTC
CDR3aa: CASSTQRLAGMKETQYF

v_gene: TRBV18
j_gene: TRBJ1-2
abundance: many
len: 14
d_gene: NA
CDR3nt: TGTGCCAGCGGAGGTCAACAGGACGGCTATGGCTACACCTTC
CDR3aa: CASGGQQDGYGYTF

v_gene: TRBV5-1
j_gene: TRBJ1-4
abundance: NA
len: 15
d_gene: TRBD1
CDR3nt: TGCGCCAGCAGCTTGGAAGGACAGGGGGGAGAAAAACTGTTTTTT
CDR3aa: CASSLEGQGGEKLFF

v_gene: TRBV4-1
j_gene: TRBJ2-1
abundance: NA
len: 14
d_gene: NA
CDR3nt: TGCGCCAGCAGCCAAGTTGGACAGTACAATGAGCAGTTCTTC
CDR3aa: CASSQVGQYNEQFF

v_gene: TRBV12-3/TRBV12-4
j_gene: TRBJ2-7
abundance: NA
len: 15
d_gene: TRBD1
CDR3nt: TGTGCCAGCAGCCCTTCGGACAGGCTCCCCTTCGGGCAGTACTTC
CDR3aa: CASSPSDRLPFGQYF

v_gene: TRBV28
j_gene: TRBJ2-7
abundance: few
len: 14
d_gene: NA
CDR3nt: TGTGCCAGCAGTTTTGGGGGCCTCGCCCACGAGCAGTACTTC
CDR3aa: CASSFGGLAHEQYF

v_gene: TRBV5-1
j_gene: TRBJ1-1
abundance: NA
len: 13
d_gene: NA
CDR3nt: TGCGCCAGCAGCCGGTCAAAAGACACTGAAGCTTTCTTT
CDR3aa: CASSRSKDTEAFF

v_gene: TRBV7-2
j_gene: TRBJ1-1
abundance: NA
len: 12
d_gene: NA
CDR3nt: TGCGCCAGCAGCCTCCATAACACTGAAGCTTTCTTT
CDR3aa: CASSLHNTEAFF

v_gene: TRBV5-1
j_gene: TRBJ2-7
abundance: NA
len: 15
d_gene: TRBD1
CDR3nt: TGCGCCAGCAGCTTGGATCTGCAGGGGGCTGGCGAGCAGTACTTC
CDR3aa: CASSLDLQGAGEQYF

v_gene: TRBV28
j_gene: TRBJ1-6
abundance: NA
len: 16
d_gene: TRBD1
CDR3nt: TGTGCCAGCAGTTTACAACAGGGGATATATAATTCACCCCTCCACTTT
CDR3aa: CASSLQQGIYNSPLHF

v_gene: TRBV13
j_gene: TRBJ2-7
abundance: NA
len: 12
d_gene: TRBD1
CDR3nt: TGTGCCAGCAGCTTGCAGGGGGTCGAGCAGTACTTC
CDR3aa: CASSLQGVEQYF

v_gene: TRBV7-9
j_gene: TRBJ2-1
abundance: NA
len: 13
d_gene: NA
CDR3nt: TGTGCCAGCAGCTTAAGTTTAAGGGATGAGCAGTTCTTC
CDR3aa: CASSLSLRDEQFF

v_gene: TRBV6-6
j_gene: TRBJ2-1
abundance: NA
len: 14
d_gene: NA
CDR3nt: TGTGCCAGCAGTTACGCGACAGGCCTCAATGAGCAGTTCTTC
CDR3aa: CASSYATGLNEQFF

v_gene: TRBV6-2/TRBV6-3
j_gene: TRBJ2-5
abundance: few
len: 17
d_gene: TRBD2
CDR3nt: TGTGCCAGCAGTTACGGATTCCGCGGGACTAGCAGGGAGACCCAGTACTTC
CDR3aa: CASSYGFRGTSRETQYF

v_gene: TRBV10-1
j_gene: TRBJ2-5
abundance: once
len: 14
d_gene: NA
CDR3nt: TGCGCCAGCAGTCAGATCGGGGGCGATGAGACCCAGTACTTC
CDR3aa: CASSQIGGDETQYF

v_gene: TRBV7-9
j_gene: TRBJ2-2
abundance: NA
len: 15
d_gene: NA
CDR3nt: TGTGCCAGCAGCTTAGTACAGGGTGACACCGGGGAGCTGTTTTTT
CDR3aa: CASSLVQGDTGELFF

v_gene: TRBV9
j_gene: TRBJ2-1
abundance: few
len: 15
d_gene: TRBD1
CDR3nt: TGTGCCAGCAGCGTAGCGGGACAGGGTCAGAATGAGCAGTTCTTC
CDR3aa: CASSVAGQGQNEQFF

v_gene: TRBV6-1
j_gene: TRBJ2-1
abundance: few
len: 12
d_gene: NA
CDR3nt: TGTGCCAGCAGACAGGGTATGGCTGAGCAGTTCTTC
CDR3aa: CASRQGMAEQFF